A selection of T cell receptor beta chains follows, all from one sample in a study of blood T cell repertoires in COVID-19. The method was immunoSEQ multiplex PCR; TCRdb's version includes in-frame clones alone and lacks a portion of them. The data hold some 260,000 clones, with roughly 80% observed a single time. The material sequenced was PBMCs or T cells enriched from blood (not recorded which). The receptors were gathered from a man younger than 40 with acute COVID-19. Each CDR3 is given with its conserved first and last residue. The D gene is left open where the match is weak. Where a row states a size, it is once, few, many or the class of an expanded clone; other rows omit it.

TRBJ1-6,TRBV7-6,.,TRBD1,16,CASSLGGRGFGSPLHF,TGTGCCAGCAGCTTAGGCGGCAGGGGGTTTGGGTCACCCCTCCACTTT
TRBJ1-2,TRBV28,.,TRBD1,14,CASRPTGGSSGYTF,TGTGCCAGCAGGCCGACAGGGGGCAGCAGTGGCTACACCTTC
TRBJ1-6,TRBV6-2/TRBV6-3,.,.,14,CASSPGSFNSPLHF,TGTGCCAGCAGTCCCGGGAGCTTTAATTCACCCCTCCACTTT
TRBJ1-5,TRBV7-9,.,.,16,CASSPIQAPKDQPQHF,TGTGCCAGCAGCCCCATCCAGGCCCCCAAGGATCAGCCCCAGCATTTT
TRBJ2-3,TRBV13,.,TRBD1,16,CASSLVTGGSTDTQYF,TGTGCCAGCAGCTTAGTTACAGGGGGGAGCACAGATACGCAGTATTTT
TRBJ2-3,TRBV11-2,.,.,12,CASSLAGGTQYF,TGTGCCAGCAGCTTAGCTGGAGGTACGCAGTATTTT
TRBJ1-1,TRBV7-2,few,TRBD1,14,CASSLTGGGTEAFF,TGTGCCAGCAGCTTAACAGGGGGGGGCACTGAAGCTTTCTTT
TRBJ1-2,TRBV19,.,.,12,CASRGGVYGYTF,TGTGCCAGCAGGGGAGGGGTCTATGGCTACACCTTC
TRBJ2-5,TRBV19,.,.,13,CASSNIYQETQYF,TGTGCCAGTAGTAACATCTACCAAGAGACCCAGTACTTC
TRBJ1-1,TRBV2,.,TRBD1,14,CASIPGQWNTEAFF,TGTGCCAGCATACCGGGACAGTGGAACACTGAAGCTTTCTTT
TRBJ2-1,TRBV11-3,.,.,12,CASNHRDNEQFF,TGTGCCAGCAATCACAGGGACAATGAGCAGTTCTTC
TRBJ2-2,TRBV24-1,once,TRBD2,14,CATRMTSETGELFF,TGTGCCACCCGTATGACTAGCGAGACCGGGGAGCTGTTTTTT
TRBJ2-3,TRBV6-5,.,.,15,CASSPQRTHTDTQYF,TGTGCCAGCAGTCCTCAGCGGACTCACACAGATACGCAGTATTTT
TRBJ1-1,TRBV6-5,once,TRBD1,13,CASSPSGGTEAFF,TGTGCCAGCAGTCCCTCAGGGGGCACTGAAGCTTTCTTT
TRBJ1-1,TRBV11-2,.,.,13,CASSAYSYTEAFF,TGTGCCAGCAGCGCATACAGTTACACTGAAGCTTTCTTT
TRBJ2-3,TRBV5-6,.,.,15,CASSFQILSTDTQYF,TGTGCCAGCAGCTTTCAGATCCTTAGCACAGATACGCAGTATTTT
TRBJ1-2,TRBV6-5,.,TRBD1,15,CASSPGGARNYGYTF,TGTGCCAGCAGTCCAGGGGGAGCAAGGAACTATGGCTACACCTTC
TRBJ2-1,TRBV3-1/TRBV3-2,.,TRBD2,20,CASSQVPRTSGMSSYNEQFF,TGTGCCAGCAGCCAAGTACCCCGGACTAGCGGGATGAGCTCCTACAATGAGCAGTTCTTC
TRBJ2-1,TRBV19,.,TRBD2,14,CASSISPSGRVEFF,TGTGCCAGTAGTATTTCTCCTAGCGGGAGAGTGGAGTTCTTC
TRBJ1-1,TRBV30,.,.,12,CAWGPVNTEAFF,TGTGCCTGGGGGCCGGTCAACACTGAAGCTTTCTTT
TRBJ2-1,TRBV6-1,.,TRBD2,14,CASRGLAGDNEQFF,TGTGCCAGCAGGGGACTAGCGGGGGACAATGAGCAGTTCTTC
TRBJ2-5,TRBV9,.,TRBD2,14,CASSVEAGGETQYF,TGTGCCAGCAGCGTAGAGGCGGGAGGCGAGACCCAGTACTTC
TRBJ2-2,TRBV19,.,.,15,CASSIGQGNTGELFF,TGTGCCAGTAGTATCGGGCAGGGGAACACCGGGGAGCTGTTTTTT
TRBJ2-1,TRBV18,.,TRBD2,20,CASSQGAIAGALVSYNEQFF,TGTGCCAGCTCCCAAGGGGCAATAGCGGGAGCGTTGGTGTCCTACAATGAGCAGTTCTTC
TRBJ2-2,TRBV5-1,.,TRBD2,19,CASSLGLGLAGENTGELFF,TGTGCCAGCAGCCTTGGCCTGGGACTAGCGGGAGAGAACACCGGGGAGCTGTTTTTT
TRBJ2-5,TRBV19,.,TRBD2,15,CASSIGQRGVETQYF,TGTGCCAGTAGTATAGGCCAGCGGGGCGTGGAGACCCAGTACTTC